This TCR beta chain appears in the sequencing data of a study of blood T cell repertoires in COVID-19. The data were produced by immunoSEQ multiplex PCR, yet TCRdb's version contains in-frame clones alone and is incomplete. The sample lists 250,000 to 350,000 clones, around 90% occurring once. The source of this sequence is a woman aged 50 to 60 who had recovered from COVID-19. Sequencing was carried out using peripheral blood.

For the CDR3, the DNA is TGTGCCAGCAGCGTGGGACTAGCCAACTACGAGCAGTACTTC. Amino acid sequence: CASSVGLANYEQYF. V gene TRBV9 combines with J gene TRBJ2-7, with 9 bases matching TRBD2. Germline loops: CDR1 SGDLS, CDR2 YYNGEE. Germline trimming cut 2 bases from V and 3 bases from J; bases unmatched to any gene: 3. The CDR3 extends over 14 amino acids.